The sample holds a few counts of the clone carrying this TCR beta chain. Its matching antigen is unknown. The data stem from a study of OX40 agonist ivuxolimab in advanced cancers. About the research overall: Every 2 weeks, ivuxolimab was infused into the patients intravenously at between 0.01 and 10 mg/kg. Hepatocellular carcinoma, melanoma, renal cell or head and neck cancer occurred in dose-escalation patients. General observations from the study: Those patients achieving a partial response at 0.1-3.0 mg/kg showed among the lowest clonal expansion.

Patients had blood sampled at baseline and again on cycle 4 day 1 and cycle 7 day 1. Some clones are missing from TCRdb's copy, which holds only in-frame ones; the method was immunoSEQ multiplex PCR. The sample contains fewer than 25,000 clones, approximately 69% of which appear only once. From germline, CDR1 is LNHDA and CDR2 SQIVND (reference sequence). V lost 2 bases and J 5 bases, leaving 12 bases between the germline ends. This CDR3 has 15 amino acids. The sequences come from CD4+ or CD8+ T cells sorted from blood, collected in a trial of the OX40 agonist ivuxolimab. The chain joins TRBV19 to TRBJ2-2; D perhaps matches TRBD1 (6 bases). The source of this sequence is an adult with an advanced solid tumor such as melanoma, head and neck, liver or kidney cancer. The CDR3 DNA follows: TGTGCCAGTAGTATACCAGGGGCCGGTACCGGGGAGCTGTTTTTT. Amino acid sequence: CASSIPGAGTGELFF.